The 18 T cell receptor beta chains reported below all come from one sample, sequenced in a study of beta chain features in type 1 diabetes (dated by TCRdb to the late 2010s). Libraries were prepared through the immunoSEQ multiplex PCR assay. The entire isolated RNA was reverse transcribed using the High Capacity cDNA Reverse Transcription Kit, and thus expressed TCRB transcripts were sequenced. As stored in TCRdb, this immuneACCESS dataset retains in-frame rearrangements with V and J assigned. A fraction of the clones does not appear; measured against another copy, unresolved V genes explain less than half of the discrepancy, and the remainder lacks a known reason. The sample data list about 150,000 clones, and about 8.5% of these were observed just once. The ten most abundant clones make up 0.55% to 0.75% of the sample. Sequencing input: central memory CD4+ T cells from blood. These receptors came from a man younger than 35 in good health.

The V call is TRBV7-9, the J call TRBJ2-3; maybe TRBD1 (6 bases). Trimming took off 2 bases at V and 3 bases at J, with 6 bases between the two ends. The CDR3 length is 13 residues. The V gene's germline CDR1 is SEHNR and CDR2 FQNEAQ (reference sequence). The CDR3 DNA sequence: TGTGCCAGCAGCTTACAGGGGACAGATACGCAGTATTTT. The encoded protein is CASSLQGTDTQYF.

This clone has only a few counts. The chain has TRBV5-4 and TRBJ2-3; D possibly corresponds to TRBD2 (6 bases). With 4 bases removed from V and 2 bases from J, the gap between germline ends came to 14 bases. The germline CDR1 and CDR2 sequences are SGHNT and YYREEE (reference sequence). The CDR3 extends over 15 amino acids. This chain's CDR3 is CASSIDQRATDTQYF. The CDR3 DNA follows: TGTGCCAGCAGCATTGATCAGCGGGCCACAGATACGCAGTATTTT.

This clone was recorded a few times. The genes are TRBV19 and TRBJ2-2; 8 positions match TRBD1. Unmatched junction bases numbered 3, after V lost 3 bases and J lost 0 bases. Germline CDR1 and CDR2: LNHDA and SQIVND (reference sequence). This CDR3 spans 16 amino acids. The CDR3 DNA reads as TGTGCCAGTAGTATTAGGGACAGGTCGAACACCGGGGAGCTGTTTTTT. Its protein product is CASSIRDRSNTGELFF. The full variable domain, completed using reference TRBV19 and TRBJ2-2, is DGGITQSPKYLFRKEGQNVTLSCEQNLNHDAMYWYRQDPGQGLRLIYYSQIVNDFQKGDIAEGYSVSREKKESFPLTVTSAQKNPTAFYLCASSIRDRSNTGELFFGEGSRLTVL.

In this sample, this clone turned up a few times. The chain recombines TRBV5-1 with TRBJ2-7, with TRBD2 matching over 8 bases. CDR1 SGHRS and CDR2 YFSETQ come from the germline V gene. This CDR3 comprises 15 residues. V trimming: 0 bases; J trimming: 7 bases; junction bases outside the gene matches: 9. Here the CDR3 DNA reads TGCGCCAGCAGCTTGGGGGTTAGCGGGGTAAATGAGCAGTACTTC. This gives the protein CASSLGVSGVNEQYF.

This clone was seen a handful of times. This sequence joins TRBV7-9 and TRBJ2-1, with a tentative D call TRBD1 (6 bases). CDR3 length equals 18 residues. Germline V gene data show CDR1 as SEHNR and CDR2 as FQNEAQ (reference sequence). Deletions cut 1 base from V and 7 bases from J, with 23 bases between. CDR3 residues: CASSLGEWYDRTSNEQFF. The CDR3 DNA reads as TGTGCCAGCAGCTTAGGGGAATGGTATGACAGGACATCGAATGAGCAGTTCTTC.

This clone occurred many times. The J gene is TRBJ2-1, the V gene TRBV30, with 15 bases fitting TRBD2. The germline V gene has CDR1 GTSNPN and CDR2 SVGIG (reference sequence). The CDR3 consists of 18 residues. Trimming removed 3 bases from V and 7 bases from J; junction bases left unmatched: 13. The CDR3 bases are TGTGCCTGGAGACCAAACGTGCCGGGACTAGCGGGAGGAAATGAGCAGTTCTTC. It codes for CAWRPNVPGLAGGNEQFF. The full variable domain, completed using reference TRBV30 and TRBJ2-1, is SQTIHQWPATLVQPVGSPLSLECTVEGTSNPNLYWYRQAAGRGLQLLFYSVGIGQISSEVPQNLSASRPQDRQFILSSKKLLLSDSGFYLCAWRPNVPGLAGGNEQFFGPGTRLTVL.

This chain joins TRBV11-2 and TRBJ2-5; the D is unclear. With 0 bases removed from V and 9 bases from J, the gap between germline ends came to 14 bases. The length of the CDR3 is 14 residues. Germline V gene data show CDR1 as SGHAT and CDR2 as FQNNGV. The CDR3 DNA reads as TGTGCCAGCAGCTTAGATCGAGGTGGAAGTGCCCAGTACTTC. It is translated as CASSLDRGGSAQYF.

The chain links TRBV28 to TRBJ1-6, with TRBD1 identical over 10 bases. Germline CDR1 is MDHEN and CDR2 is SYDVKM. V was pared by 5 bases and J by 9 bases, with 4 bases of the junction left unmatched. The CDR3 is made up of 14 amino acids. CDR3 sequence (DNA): TGTGCCAGCAGTCCCGGACAGGGGGTTTCACCCCTCCACTTT. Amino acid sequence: CASSPGQGVSPLHF.

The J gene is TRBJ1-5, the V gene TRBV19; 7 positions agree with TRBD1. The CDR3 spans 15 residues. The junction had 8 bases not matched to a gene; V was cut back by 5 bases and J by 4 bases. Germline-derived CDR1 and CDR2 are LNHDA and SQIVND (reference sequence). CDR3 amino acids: CASSPGTDTNQPQHF. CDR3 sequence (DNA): TGTGCCAGTAGTCCAGGGACAGACACTAATCAGCCCCAGCATTTT.

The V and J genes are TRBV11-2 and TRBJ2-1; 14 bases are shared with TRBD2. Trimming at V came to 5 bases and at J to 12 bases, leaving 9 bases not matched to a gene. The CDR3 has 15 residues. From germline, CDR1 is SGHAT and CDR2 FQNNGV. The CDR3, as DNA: TGTGCCAGCAGCCTTTCTGGACTAGCGGGAGGCGCGCAGTTCTTC. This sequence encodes CASSLSGLAGGAQFF.

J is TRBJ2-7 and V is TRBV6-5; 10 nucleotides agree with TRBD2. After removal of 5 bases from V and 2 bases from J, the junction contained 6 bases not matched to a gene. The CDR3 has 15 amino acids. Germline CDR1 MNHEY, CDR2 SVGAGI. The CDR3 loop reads CASSPRAGGTYEQYF. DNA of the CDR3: TGTGCCAGCAGTCCCCGAGCGGGGGGGACCTACGAGCAGTACTTC.

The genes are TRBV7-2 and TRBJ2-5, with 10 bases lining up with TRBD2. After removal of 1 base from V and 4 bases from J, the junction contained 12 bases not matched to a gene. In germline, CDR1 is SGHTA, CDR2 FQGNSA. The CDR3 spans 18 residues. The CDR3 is CASSLGGLAGVFRETQYF. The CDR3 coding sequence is TGTGCCAGCAGCTTAGGGGGTCTAGCGGGAGTTTTCCGAGAGACCCAGTACTTC.

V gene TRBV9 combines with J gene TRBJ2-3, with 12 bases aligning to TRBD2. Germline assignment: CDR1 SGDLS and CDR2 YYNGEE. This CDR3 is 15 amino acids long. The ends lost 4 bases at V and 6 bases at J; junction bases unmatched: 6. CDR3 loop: CASSPGLAGRDTQYF. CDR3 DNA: TGTGCCAGCAGCCCCGGACTAGCGGGGAGGGATACGCAGTATTTT.

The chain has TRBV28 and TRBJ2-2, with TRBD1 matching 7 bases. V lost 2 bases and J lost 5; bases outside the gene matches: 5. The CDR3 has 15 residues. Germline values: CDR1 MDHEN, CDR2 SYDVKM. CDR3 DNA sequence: TGTGCCAGCAGTTTAGGGACAGTCGGTACCGGGGAGCTGTTTTTT. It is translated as CASSLGTVGTGELFF.

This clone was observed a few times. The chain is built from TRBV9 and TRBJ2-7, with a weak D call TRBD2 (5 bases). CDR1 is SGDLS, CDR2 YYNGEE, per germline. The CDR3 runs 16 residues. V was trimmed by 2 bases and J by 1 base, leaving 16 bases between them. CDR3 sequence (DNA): TGTGCCAGCAGCGTTAACGTTGGCAGCGGTTCCTACGAGCAGTACTTC. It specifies CASSVNVGSGSYEQYF. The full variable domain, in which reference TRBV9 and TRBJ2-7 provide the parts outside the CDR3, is DSGVTQTPKHLITATGQRVTLRCSPRSGDLSVYWYQQSLDQGLQFLIQYYNGEERAKGNILERFSAQQFPDLHSELNLSSLELGDSALYFCASSVNVGSGSYEQYFGPGTRLTVT.

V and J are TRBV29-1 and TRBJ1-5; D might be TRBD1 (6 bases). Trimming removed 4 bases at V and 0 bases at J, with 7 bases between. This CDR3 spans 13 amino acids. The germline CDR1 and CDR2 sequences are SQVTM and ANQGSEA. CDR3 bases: TGCAGCGTTGCAGGGGCTAGCAATCAGCCCCAGCATTTT. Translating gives CSVAGASNQPQHF.

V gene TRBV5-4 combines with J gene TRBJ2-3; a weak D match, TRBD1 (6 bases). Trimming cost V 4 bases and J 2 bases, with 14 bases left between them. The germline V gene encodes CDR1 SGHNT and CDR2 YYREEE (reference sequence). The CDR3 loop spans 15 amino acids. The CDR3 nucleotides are TGTGCCAGCAGCGAAGACAGGACGCACACAGATACGCAGTATTTT. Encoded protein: CASSEDRTHTDTQYF.

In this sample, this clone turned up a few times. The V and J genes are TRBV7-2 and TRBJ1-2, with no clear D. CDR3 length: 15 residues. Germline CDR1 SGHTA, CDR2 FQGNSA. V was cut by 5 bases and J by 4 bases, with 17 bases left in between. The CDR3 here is CASSPSTEGSYGYTF. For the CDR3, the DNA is TGTGCCAGCAGCCCCTCGACGGAGGGAAGCTATGGCTACACCTTC.